Below are 20 T cell receptor beta chains sequenced from a single sample in a study of blood T cells in healthy people across ages. A second roughly 7 to 11 cycle PCR used barcoded and J-beta primers. Each CDR3 protein is one row after TCRdb ran MiXCR on the 5' RACE reads. The sample holds roughly 720,000 distinct CDR3 sequences, 40% to 65% seen once. Source material: blood. The receptors stem from a man older than 75 in good health.

V usage is TRBV27 and J usage is TRBJ2-7; possibly TRBD1 or TRBD2 for D (5 bases each). The CDR3 runs 15 residues. Per the germline V gene, CDR1 is MNHEY and CDR2 is SMNVEV (reference sequence). The V end was cut by 4 bases, the J end by 3 bases, with 16 bases between. The CDR3 loop is CASSWLSLGGYEQYF. Here the CDR3 DNA reads TGTGCCAGCAGTTGGTTGAGCCTTGGGGGCTACGAGCAGTACTTC.

This clonotype was recorded a few times. The genes are TRBV29-1 and TRBJ2-5; D possibly matches TRBD1 or TRBD2 (5 bases each). The ends were cut back, 7 bases at V and 5 bases at J, with 11 bases in the middle. Germline CDR1 reads SQVTM; CDR2 reads ANQGSEA. CDR3 length equals 11 residues. CDR3 DNA: TGCAGCGGCGTATGGGGGGAGACCCAGTACTTC. Translation gives CSGVWGETQYF. The full variable domain, with the rest looked up from reference TRBV29-1 and TRBJ2-5, is SAVISQKPSRDICQRGTSLTIQCQVDSQVTMMFWYRQQPGQSLTLIATANQGSEATYESGFVIDKFPISRPNLTFSTLTVSNMSPEDSSIYLCSGVWGETQYFGPGTRLLVL.

This CDR3 reads CSVPGDPWDTEAFF. In DNA, the CDR3 is TGCAGCGTCCCAGGGGATCCATGGGACACTGAAGCTTTCTTT. V and J are TRBV29-1 and TRBJ1-1, with TRBD1 as a possible D gene (6 bases). The CDR3 totals 14 residues. From germline, CDR1 is SQVTM and CDR2 ANQGSEA. The V and J ends lost 6 bases and 3 bases respectively, with 17 bases between them. The whole variable domain, remainder taken from reference TRBV29-1 and TRBJ1-1, is SAVISQKPSRDICQRGTSLTIQCQVDSQVTMMFWYRQQPGQSLTLIATANQGSEATYESGFVIDKFPISRPNLTFSTLTVSNMSPEDSSIYLCSVPGDPWDTEAFFGQGTRLTVV.

The chain recombines TRBV29-1 with TRBJ2-3; perhaps TRBD1 as D (5 bases). CDR3 size: 14 residues. The germline CDR1 and CDR2 sequences are SQVTM and ANQGSEA. V shed 8 bases and J shed 5 bases, with 20 bases lying between them. The CDR3 loop is CSRINLGALDTQYF. The CDR3 coding sequence is TGCAGCAGAATAAACCTAGGGGCCCTAGATACGCAGTATTTT.

This chain uses TRBV2 with TRBJ1-4; TRBD1 is a possible D gene (6 bases). V lost 6 bases and J 8 bases, leaving 10 bases between the germline ends. The CDR3 contains 12 residues. Germline CDR1 SNHLY, CDR2 FYNNEI. Here the CDR3 DNA reads TGTGCCAGCAGCCGGACAGAGGAAAAACTGTTTTTT. This encodes CASSRTEEKLFF.

The chain joins TRBV3-1 to TRBJ2-7; tentative D call: TRBD2 (6 bases). Looked up from germline, CDR1 is LGHDT and CDR2 is YNNKEL (reference sequence). The CDR3 spans 20 residues. V was cut by 0 bases and J by 10 bases, with 34 bases left in between. The CDR3 protein is CASSQETQASANIFREDQYF. CDR3 nucleotides: TGTGCCAGCAGCCAAGAGACCCAGGCTAGCGCGAATATTTTCAGAGAGGACCAGTACTTC.

The gene calls are TRBV4-1 and TRBJ2-7; tentatively, D is TRBD2 (6 bases). Trimming left V 4 bases short and J 0 bases short, with 19 bases between. The V gene's germline CDR1 is MGHRA and CDR2 YSYEKL. This CDR3 spans 17 amino acids. CDR3 protein: CASSPQGLGGSSYEQYF. The CDR3 DNA sequence: TGCGCCAGCAGCCCTCAAGGCCTGGGGGGTAGCTCCTACGAGCAGTACTTC.

Regarding this clonotype: One end of the junction does not line up with germline, which may come from a read error. This chain connects TRBV7-9 to TRBJ2-6; tentative D call: TRBD1 (5 bases). The germline V gene encodes CDR1 SEHNR and CDR2 FQNEAQ (reference sequence). This CDR3 spans 17 amino acids. CDR3 amino acids: CASSLLPGISGADVLTF. The CDR3 DNA reads TGTGCCAGCAGCTTATTGCCCGGCATCTCTGGGGCCGACGTCCTGACTTTC.

This clonotype was counted once. The V call is TRBV11-2, the J call TRBJ2-1; 8 bases line up with TRBD2. V lost 5 bases and J lost 2; bases outside the gene matches: 14. Germline CDR1 and CDR2: SGHAT and FQNNGV. The CDR3 length is 18 residues. CDR3 sequence reads: CASSRWRRAGETYNEQFF. The CDR3 bases are TGTGCCAGCAGCAGGTGGAGACGAGCGGGAGAGACCTACAATGAGCAGTTCTTC.

This clonotype was recorded at least ten times. J is TRBJ2-1 and V is TRBV10-2; 7 bases match TRBD2. Trimming removed 2 bases from V and 2 bases from J; junction bases left unmatched: 3. Germline V gene data show CDR1 as WSHSY and CDR2 as SAAADI. The CDR3 has 15 residues. CDR3 sequence reads: CASSELAATYNEQFF. CDR3 sequence (DNA): TGCGCCAGCAGTGAGCTAGCGGCCACCTACAATGAGCAGTTCTTC.

In this sample, this clonotype turned up once. The CDR3 is CASSLGRSGSVDTQYF. CDR3 DNA sequence: TGCGCCAGCAGCTTGGGTCGGTCAGGGAGTGTAGATACGCAGTATTTT. The V call is TRBV5-1, the J call TRBJ2-3, with D perhaps assigned TRBD1 or TRBD2 (5 bases each). Looked up from germline, CDR1 is SGHRS and CDR2 is YFSETQ. The CDR3 has 16 amino acids. V gave up 0 bases and J gave up 5 bases, with 16 bases separating them. The entire variable domain, with the rest obtained from reference TRBV5-1 and TRBJ2-3, is as follows: KAGVTQTPRYLIKTRGQQVTLSCSPISGHRSVSWYQQTPGQGLQFLFEYFSETQRNKGNFPGRFSGRQFSNSRSEMNVSTLELGDSALYLCASSLGRSGSVDTQYFGPGTRLTVL.

The V call is TRBV5-1, the J call TRBJ2-6, with D hard to call. V was cut by 5 bases and J by 4 bases, with 13 bases left in between. Germline CDR1 is SGHRS and CDR2 is YFSETQ. This CDR3 comprises 15 residues. In nucleotides, the CDR3 is TGCGCCAGCAGTAGGGTTCCGAGAGGGGCCAACGTCCTGACTTTC. Protein sequence: CASSRVPRGANVLTF.

This clonotype was observed a single time. The chain uses TRBV20-1 and TRBJ1-4; TRBD1 agrees at 8 bases. The CDR3 runs 15 residues. CDR1 is DFQATT, CDR2 SNEGSKA, per germline (reference sequence). V shed 0 bases, J shed 7 bases, and the junction held 7 bases outside the gene matches. The CDR3 DNA sequence: TGCAGTGCTAGAGAATTGGACAGGGATCTTGAAAAACTGTTTTTT. Translation: CSARELDRDLEKLFF.

The chain carries TRBV20-1 and TRBJ2-1; D remains unclear. Trimming stripped 5 bases from V and 7 bases from J, with 12 bases between. Germline CDR1 DFQATT, CDR2 SNEGSKA (reference sequence). This CDR3 region has 12 residues. CDR3 in amino acids: CSAEWRWNEQFF. The CDR3 DNA reads as TGCAGTGCTGAGTGGCGATGGAATGAGCAGTTCTTC.

V and J are TRBV3-1 and TRBJ2-3; D perhaps matches TRBD1 (5 bases). V was shortened by 0 bases and J by 2 bases, with 15 bases between the two germline ends. The CDR3 loop spans 17 amino acids. Germline V gene sequence: CDR1 LGHDT, CDR2 YNNKEL (reference sequence). Written as DNA, the CDR3 is TGTGCCAGCAGCCAAGATTGGCGACAGCTTTACACAGATACGCAGTATTTT. It specifies CASSQDWRQLYTDTQYF.

The gene calls are TRBV7-2 and TRBJ2-4; perhaps TRBD1 as D (5 bases). The J call may be mistaken, given a closer DNA end match to TRBJ2-7. This CDR3 is 16 amino acids long. Germline lookup yields CDR1 SGHTA and CDR2 FQGNSA. The CDR3 nucleotides read TGTGCCAGCAGCACACAGGCCACCAGGGTCACCTACGAGCAGTACTTC. Protein sequence: CASSTQATRVTYEQYF.

The chain uses TRBV7-3 and TRBJ2-3, with unresolved D. The germline V gene encodes CDR1 SGHTA and CDR2 FQGTGA. There are 13 residues in the CDR3. The V gene lost 1 base and the J gene lost 4 bases, with 6 bases spanning the gap. This CDR3 is CASSLRWADTQYF. CDR3 in DNA: TGTGCCAGCAGCTTAAGGTGGGCAGATACGCAGTATTTT.

This clonotype occurred many times. The CDR3 DNA sequence: TGTGCCAGCAGCTTGCCTGGGATTGTCTACGAGCAGTACTTC. Translation: CASSLPGIVYEQYF. V and J are TRBV5-6 and TRBJ2-7, with no clear D. This CDR3 comprises 14 residues. With 1 base removed from V and 3 bases from J, the gap between germline ends came to 11 bases. CDR1 is SGHDT, CDR2 YYEEEE, per germline.

This clonotype showed up just a few times. The rearrangement joins TRBV10-3 to TRBJ2-7; maybe TRBD2 (6 bases). CDR1 is ENHRY, CDR2 SYGVKD, per germline. The V end lost 4 bases, the J end lost 3 bases, and 28 bases lay between the germline ends. This CDR3 has 19 residues. The CDR3: CAISGSLSGGGMFFYEQYF. In DNA, the CDR3 is TGTGCCATCAGTGGGTCTTTATCTGGCGGCGGGATGTTTTTCTACGAGCAGTACTTC.

This chain connects TRBV20-1 to TRBJ2-7, with D unclear. The length of the CDR3 is 13 residues. Germline values: CDR1 DFQATT, CDR2 SNEGSKA (reference sequence). V shed 4 bases and J shed 6 bases, with 16 bases lying between them. CDR3 region: CSAKARLPTEQYF. As DNA, the CDR3 is TGCAGTGCTAAAGCCCGCCTCCCTACCGAGCAGTACTTC.